This TCR beta chain was profiled in a study of blood T cells in healthy people across ages. Sample-barcoded 5' priming and a J-beta primer mix drove a second PCR of roughly 7 to 11 cycles. Tagging of each cDNA molecule was performed by a template-switch adaptor with 12 random nucleotides. TCRdb analysed the 5' RACE reads with MiXCR anew, one entry per CDR3 protein. The table includes some 920,000 distinct CDR3 sequences, roughly half detected once. This sequence was found in a woman aged 55-75 years in good health. Material for sequencing was blood.

CDR3 DNA sequence: TGCAGTCGACTACGGGGGGGTAATGGGGATCAGCCCCAGCATTTT. The encoded protein is CSRLRGGNGDQPQHF. The V gene is TRBV20-1, the J gene TRBJ1-5, with a weak D call TRBD1 (5 bases). The V end lost 8 bases, the J end lost 5 bases, and 22 bases lay between the germline ends. CDR3 length: 15 amino acids. Germline values: CDR1 DFQATT, CDR2 SNEGSKA (reference sequence).